The T cell receptor beta chain under discussion was sequenced for a study of OX40 agonist ivuxolimab in advanced cancers. The wider study: Ivuxolimab was administered intravenously to patients at 0.01 to 10 mg/kg every 2 weeks. Dose-escalation patients had hepatocellular carcinoma, melanoma, renal cell or head and neck cancer. Study-wide results and caveats: Partial responders dosed at 0.1-3.0 mg/kg displayed clonal expansion ranking among the lowest.

A history of autoimmune disease or systemic immunosuppression excluded patients. Sequenced by immunoSEQ multiplex PCR; TCRdb stores in-frame clones only, minus some. The profile covers 85,000 to 100,000 clones, with 94% appearing a single time and approximately 0.18% taken by the ten largest. Regarding this clone: As yet, its antigen is unknown.

The CDR3 is 19 amino acids. J lost 0 bases, V lost 1 base, and 10 bases had no gene match. Germline V CDR1 and CDR2: MGHRA, YSYEKL. Sequences were derived from CD4+ or CD8+ T cells sorted from blood, sampled in a trial of the OX40 agonist ivuxolimab. The V and J genes are TRBV4-1 and TRBJ2-1; 9 bases agree with TRBD2. The receptor was isolated from an adult with an advanced solid tumor such as melanoma, head and neck, liver or kidney cancer. In DNA, the CDR3 is TGCGCCAGCAGCCAAGGGGCGCTAGCGGGACTCAGCTCCTACAATGAGCAGTTCTTC. Translated, it gives CASSQGALAGLSSYNEQFF.